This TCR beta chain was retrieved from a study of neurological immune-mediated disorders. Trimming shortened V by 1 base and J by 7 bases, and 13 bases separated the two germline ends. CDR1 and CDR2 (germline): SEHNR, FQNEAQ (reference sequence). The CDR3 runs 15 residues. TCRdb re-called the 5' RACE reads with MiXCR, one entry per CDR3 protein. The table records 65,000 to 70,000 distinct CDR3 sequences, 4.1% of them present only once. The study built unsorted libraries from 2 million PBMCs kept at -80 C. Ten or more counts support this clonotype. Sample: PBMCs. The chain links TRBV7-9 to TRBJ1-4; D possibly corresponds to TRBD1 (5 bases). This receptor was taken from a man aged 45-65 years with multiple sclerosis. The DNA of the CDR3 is TGTGCCAGCAGCTTAGATGGAGGGGATGGTGAAAAACTGTTTTTT. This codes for CASSLDGGDGEKLFF. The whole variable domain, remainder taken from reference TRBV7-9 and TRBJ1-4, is DTGVSQNPRHKITKRGQNVTFRCDPISEHNRLYWYRQTLGQGPEFLTYFQNEAQLEKSRLLSDRFSAERPKGSFSTLEIQRTEQGDSAMYLCASSLDGGDGEKLFFGSGTQLSVL.